This TCR beta chain was sequenced during a study of shared clonotypes between healthy human individuals. Turning to the study itself: A couple of women and a few men aged 18 to 49 made up the donors. General study results and limits: Clonotypes shared by all four donors outscored non-shared clonotypes in generation probability. Shared clonotypes: about 4.6% naive CD4, 3% to 3.5% naive CD8, 2.3% memory CD4, approximately 0.37% memory CD8.

The repertoire was sequenced with immunoSEQ multiplex PCR; TCRdb's copy has only in-frame clones and lacks some. Seen here are 950,000 to 1,200,000 clones, about 80% observed once, and the top ten hold almost 0.9%. This clone was found a few times. No antigen is known for it. The CDR3 sequence is 13 residues long. Germline CDR1 LNHDA, CDR2 SQIVND (reference sequence). Trimming stripped 2 bases from V and 7 bases from J, with 9 bases between. This rearrangement joins TRBV19 to TRBJ1-5; TRBD1 might be the D (5 bases). The sequence derives from a man younger than 30 in good health. Some clones in this sample may be carry-over from other donors' samples. Sequences were obtained from memory CD4+ T cells from PBMCs. Subset indicated: CD45RA-negative fraction. DNA of the CDR3: TGTGCCAGTAGTATACGGGGGTTCCAGCCCCAGCATTTT. Protein: CASSIRGFQPQHF. The full variable domain, its missing parts supplied by reference TRBV19 and TRBJ1-5, is DGGITQSPKYLFRKEGQNVTLSCEQNLNHDAMYWYRQDPGQGLRLIYYSQIVNDFQKGDIAEGYSVSREKKESFPLTVTSAQKNPTAFYLCASSIRGFQPQHFGDGTRLSIL.